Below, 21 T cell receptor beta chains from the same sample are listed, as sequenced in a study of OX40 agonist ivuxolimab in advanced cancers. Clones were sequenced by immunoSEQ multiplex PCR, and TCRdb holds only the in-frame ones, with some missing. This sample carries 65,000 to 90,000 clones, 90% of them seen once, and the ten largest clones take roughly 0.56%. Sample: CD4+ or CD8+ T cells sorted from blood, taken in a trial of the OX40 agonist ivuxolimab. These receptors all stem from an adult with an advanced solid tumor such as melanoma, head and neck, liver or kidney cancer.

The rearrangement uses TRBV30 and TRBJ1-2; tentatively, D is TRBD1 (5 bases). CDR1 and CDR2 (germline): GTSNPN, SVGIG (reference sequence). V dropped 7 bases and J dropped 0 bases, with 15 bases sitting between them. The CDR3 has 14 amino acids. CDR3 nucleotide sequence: TGTGCCTCCCGGACCCAAGGGGCTAACTATGGCTACACCTTC. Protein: CASRTQGANYGYTF.

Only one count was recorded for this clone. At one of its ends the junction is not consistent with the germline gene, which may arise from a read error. The CDR3 is CASSLGGGGEQFF. CDR3 nucleotides: TGTGCTAGCAGCTTAGGAGGAGGTGGTGAGCAGTTCTTC. V is TRBV7-7 and J is TRBJ2-1; possible D gene TRBD2, 5 bases. The CDR3 loop spans 13 amino acids. CDR1 and CDR2 (germline): SSHAT, FNYEAQ (reference sequence).

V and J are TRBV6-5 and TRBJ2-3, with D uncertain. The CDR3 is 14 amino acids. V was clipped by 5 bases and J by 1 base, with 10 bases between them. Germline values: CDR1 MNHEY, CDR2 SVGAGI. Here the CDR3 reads CASSLFPRTDTQYF. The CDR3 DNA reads TGTGCCAGCAGTCTCTTCCCCCGCACAGATACGCAGTATTTT.

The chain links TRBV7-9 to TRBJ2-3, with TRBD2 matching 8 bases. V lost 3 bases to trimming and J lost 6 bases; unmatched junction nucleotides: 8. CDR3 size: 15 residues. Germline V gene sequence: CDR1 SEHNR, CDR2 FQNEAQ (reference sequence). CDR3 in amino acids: CASSFLAGGGDTQYF. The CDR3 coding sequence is TGTGCCAGCAGCTTCTTGGCGGGAGGAGGGGATACGCAGTATTTT. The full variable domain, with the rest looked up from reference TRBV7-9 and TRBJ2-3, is DTGVSQNPRHKITKRGQNVTFRCDPISEHNRLYWYRQTLGQGPEFLTYFQNEAQLEKSRLLSDRFSAERPKGSFSTLEIQRTEQGDSAMYLCASSFLAGGGDTQYFGPGTRLTVL.

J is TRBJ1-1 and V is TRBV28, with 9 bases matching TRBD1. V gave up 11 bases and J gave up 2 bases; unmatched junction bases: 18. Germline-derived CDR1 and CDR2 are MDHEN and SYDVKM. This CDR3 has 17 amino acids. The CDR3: CASRAGGTGWFNTEAFF. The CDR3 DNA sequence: TGTGCCTCCCGAGCGGGCGGGACAGGGTGGTTTAACACTGAAGCTTTCTTT.

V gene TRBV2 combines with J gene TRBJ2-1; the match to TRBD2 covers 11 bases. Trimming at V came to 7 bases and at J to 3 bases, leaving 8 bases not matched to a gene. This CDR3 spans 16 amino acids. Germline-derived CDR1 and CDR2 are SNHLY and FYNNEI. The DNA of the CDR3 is TGTGCCAGCAATGGGCTAGCGGGAGGTTTCTACAATGAGCAGTTCTTC. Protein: CASNGLAGGFYNEQFF.

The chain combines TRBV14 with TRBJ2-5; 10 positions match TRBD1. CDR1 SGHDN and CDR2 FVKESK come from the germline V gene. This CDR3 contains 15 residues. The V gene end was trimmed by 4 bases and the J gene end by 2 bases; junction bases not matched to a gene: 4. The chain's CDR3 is CASSPRTGGQETQYF. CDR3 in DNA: TGTGCCAGCAGCCCCCGGACAGGGGGGCAAGAGACCCAGTACTTC.

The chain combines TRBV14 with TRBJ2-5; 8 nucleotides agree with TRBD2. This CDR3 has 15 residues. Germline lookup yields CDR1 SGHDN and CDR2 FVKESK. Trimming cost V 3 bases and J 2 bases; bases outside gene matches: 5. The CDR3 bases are TGTGCCAGCAGCCAGGCTAGCGGGTTTCAAGAGACCCAGTACTTC. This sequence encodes CASSQASGFQETQYF.

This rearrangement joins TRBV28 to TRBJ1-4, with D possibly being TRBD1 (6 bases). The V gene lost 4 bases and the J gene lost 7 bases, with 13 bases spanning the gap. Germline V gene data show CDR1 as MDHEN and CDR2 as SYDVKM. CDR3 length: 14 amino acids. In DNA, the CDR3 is TGTGCCAGCAGTTCCTACAGGGTTGGTGAAAAACTGTTTTTT. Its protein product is CASSSYRVGEKLFF.

The CDR3 DNA reads TGCGCCAGCAGCTCAGCGGGTTGGGATGAGCAGTTCTTC. It yields the protein CASSSAGWDEQFF. The V call is TRBV5-1, the J call TRBJ2-1; D possibly corresponds to TRBD2 (6 bases). V lost 3 bases and J 8 bases, leaving 12 bases between the germline ends. Germline CDR1 and CDR2: SGHRS and YFSETQ. This CDR3 has 13 residues.

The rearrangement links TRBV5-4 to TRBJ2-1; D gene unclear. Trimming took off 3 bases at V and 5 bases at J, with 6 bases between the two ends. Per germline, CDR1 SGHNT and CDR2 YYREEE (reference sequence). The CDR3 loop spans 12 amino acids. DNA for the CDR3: TGTGCCAGCAGCTGGAATAACAATGAGCAGTTCTTC. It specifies CASSWNNNEQFF. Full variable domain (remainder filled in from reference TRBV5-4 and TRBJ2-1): ETGVTQSPTHLIKTRGQQVTLRCSSQSGHNTVSWYQQALGQGPQFIFQYYREEENGRGNFPPRFSGLQFPNYSSELNVNALELDDSALYLCASSWNNNEQFFGPGTRLTVL.

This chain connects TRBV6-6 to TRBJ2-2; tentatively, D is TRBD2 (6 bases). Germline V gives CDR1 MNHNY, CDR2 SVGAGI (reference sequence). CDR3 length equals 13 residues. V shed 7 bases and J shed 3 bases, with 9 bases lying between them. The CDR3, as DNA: TGTGCCAGCATAGGGACTCACACCGGGGAGCTGTTTTTT. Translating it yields CASIGTHTGELFF.

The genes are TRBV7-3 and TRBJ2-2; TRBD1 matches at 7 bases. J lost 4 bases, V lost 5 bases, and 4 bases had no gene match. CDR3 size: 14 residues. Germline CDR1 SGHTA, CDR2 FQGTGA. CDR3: CASSHPGGTGELFF. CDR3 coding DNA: TGTGCCAGCAGCCACCCAGGGGGCACCGGGGAGCTGTTTTTT.

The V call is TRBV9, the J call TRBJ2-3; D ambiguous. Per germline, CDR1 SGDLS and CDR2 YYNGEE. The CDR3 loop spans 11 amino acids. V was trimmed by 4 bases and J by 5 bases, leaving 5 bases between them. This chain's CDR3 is CASSIQDTQYF. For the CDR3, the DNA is TGTGCCAGCAGCATCCAAGATACGCAGTATTTT.

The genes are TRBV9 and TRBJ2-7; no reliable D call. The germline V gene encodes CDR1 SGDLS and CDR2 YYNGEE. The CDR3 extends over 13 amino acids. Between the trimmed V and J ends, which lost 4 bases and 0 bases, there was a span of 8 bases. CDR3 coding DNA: TGTGCCAGCAGCCCTCGGATCTCCTACGAGCAGTACTTC. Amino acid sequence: CASSPRISYEQYF.

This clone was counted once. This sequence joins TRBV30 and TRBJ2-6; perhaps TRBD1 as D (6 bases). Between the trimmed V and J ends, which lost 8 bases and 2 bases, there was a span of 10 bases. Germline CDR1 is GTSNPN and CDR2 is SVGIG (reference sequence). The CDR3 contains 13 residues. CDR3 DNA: TGTGCCGGATACAGGGCTGGGGCCAACGTCCTGACTTTC. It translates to CAGYRAGANVLTF. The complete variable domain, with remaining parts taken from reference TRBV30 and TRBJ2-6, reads SQTIHQWPATLVQPVGSPLSLECTVEGTSNPNLYWYRQAAGRGLQLLFYSVGIGQISSEVPQNLSASRPQDRQFILSSKKLLLSDSGFYLCAGYRAGANVLTFGAGSRLTVL.

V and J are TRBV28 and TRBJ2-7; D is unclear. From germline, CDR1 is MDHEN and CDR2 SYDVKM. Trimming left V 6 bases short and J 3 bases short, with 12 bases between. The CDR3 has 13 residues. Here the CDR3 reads CASRNRGFYEQYF. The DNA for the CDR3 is TGTGCCAGCAGAAATAGAGGATTCTACGAGCAGTACTTC.

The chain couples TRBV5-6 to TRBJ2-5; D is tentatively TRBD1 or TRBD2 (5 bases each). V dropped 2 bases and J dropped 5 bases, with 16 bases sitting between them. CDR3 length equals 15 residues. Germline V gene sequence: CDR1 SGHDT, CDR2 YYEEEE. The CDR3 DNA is TGTGCCAGCAGCTTAGAGGGGTTCAGCGTGGAGACCCAGTACTTC. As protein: CASSLEGFSVETQYF.

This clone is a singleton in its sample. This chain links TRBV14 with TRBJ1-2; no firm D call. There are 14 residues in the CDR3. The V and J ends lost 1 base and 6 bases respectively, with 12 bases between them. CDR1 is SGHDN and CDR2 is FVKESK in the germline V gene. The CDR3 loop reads CASSQARSSHGYTF. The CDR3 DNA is TGTGCCAGCAGCCAAGCTCGAAGTAGCCATGGCTACACCTTC. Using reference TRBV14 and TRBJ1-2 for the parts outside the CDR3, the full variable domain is EAGVTQFPSHSVIEKGQTVTLRCDPISGHDNLYWYRRVMGKEIKFLLHFVKESKQDESGMPNNRFLAERTGGTYSTLKVQPAELEDSGVYFCASSQARSSHGYTFGSGTRLTVV.

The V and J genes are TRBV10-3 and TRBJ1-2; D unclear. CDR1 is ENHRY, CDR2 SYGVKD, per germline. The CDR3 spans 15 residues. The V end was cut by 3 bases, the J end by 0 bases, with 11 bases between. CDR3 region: CAISDVVRPNYGYTF. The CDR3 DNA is TGTGCCATCAGTGACGTCGTCAGACCTAACTATGGCTACACCTTC.

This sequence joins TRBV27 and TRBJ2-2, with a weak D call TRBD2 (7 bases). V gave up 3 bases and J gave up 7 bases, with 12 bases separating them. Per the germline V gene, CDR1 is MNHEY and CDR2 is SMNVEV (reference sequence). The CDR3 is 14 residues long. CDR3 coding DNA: TGTGCCAGCAGTTTCGGGGGGCGCGTCGGGGAGCTGTTTTTT. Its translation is CASSFGGRVGELFF.